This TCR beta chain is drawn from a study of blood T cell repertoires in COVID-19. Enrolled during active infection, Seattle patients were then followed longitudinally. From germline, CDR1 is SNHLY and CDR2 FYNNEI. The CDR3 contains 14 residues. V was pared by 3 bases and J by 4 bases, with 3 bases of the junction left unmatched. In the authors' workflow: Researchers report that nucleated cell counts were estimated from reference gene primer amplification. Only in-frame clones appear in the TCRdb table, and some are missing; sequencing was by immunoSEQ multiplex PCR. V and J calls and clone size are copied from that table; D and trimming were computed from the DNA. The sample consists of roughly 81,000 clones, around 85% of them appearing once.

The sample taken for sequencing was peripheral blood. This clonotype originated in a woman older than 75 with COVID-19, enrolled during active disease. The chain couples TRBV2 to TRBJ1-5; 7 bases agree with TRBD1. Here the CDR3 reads CASSEDRMNQPQHF. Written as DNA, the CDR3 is TGTGCCAGCAGTGAGGACAGGATGAATCAGCCCCAGCATTTT.